This TCR beta chain derives from a study of blood T cell repertoires in COVID-19 (dated by TCRdb to 2018 to 2020). Study-level background: The collaborator samples originated in the United States, Italy and Spain and spanned the acute and convalescent phases of COVID-19. The prospective study material was composed of cDNA or gDNA derived from T cells, B-cell-depleted T cells, or PBMCs. Deeply sampled blood TCRbeta repertoires from subjects exposed to, actively infected with, or recovered from COVID-19 were included in the dataset. The repertoires were released in a freely available public database intended as a resource for research on the immune response to SARS-CoV-2. The samples were drawn from the first 160 participants of the ongoing ImmuneRACE study and from 1,254 subjects provided by 6 global collaborators. Sample metadata almost always included a de-identified subject ID, COVID-19 status, age in years and sex. Where HLA class I and class II types were available, the types were taken from metadata supplied by the sample provider, not from assay-based typing. The investigation overall reported the following: How much clinical and demographic metadata was included differed by source and by participant, and the metadata was provided uncurated.

Details on this clone: Its antigen specificity is not known. Per-nucleotide qualities are absent, and no much larger clonotype sits a single base away.

In the prospective study, participants were roughly 18 to 100 years old, resided in about two dozen geographic areas of the United States, and were enrolled through a virtual design. In the prospective study, participants were assigned to cohorts based on the clinical history participants reported in a screening survey and a study questionnaire. A participant counted as exposed if, within 2 weeks of entering the study, that participant had been in contact with someone who had a PCR-confirmed or clinician-diagnosed COVID-19 case. In the prospective study, whole blood, serum and a nasopharyngeal or oropharyngeal swab were collected from each participant by mobile phlebotomists. Participants in the prospective study had the option to provide additional blood draws and questionnaires over a roughly two-month period. Blood samples from the prospective study were shipped frozen or at room temperature prior to DNA extraction.

The immunoSEQ Assay, a bias-controlled multiplex PCR, was used to amplify TCRbeta CDR3 regions from genomic DNA. The published analysis was carried out like this. Within the assay, amplification of reference gene primers was used to estimate how many nucleated cells each sample contained. Sequence reads were collapsed and filtered to measure the absolute abundance of every unique TCRbeta CDR3 rearrangement. For each sample, productive Simpson clonality was calculated by taking the square root of Simpson's diversity index across productive rearrangements. The immuneACCESS repertoire file appears here via TCRdb, limited to in-frame rearrangements. These files lack a portion of the clones; in checked studies, under half of the deficit traces to unresolved V genes, and the cause of the others is not known. V and J calls and clone size come straight from that table; D and trimming were deduced from the DNA. The sample has hundreds of thousands of clones on record, roughly 84% of them singletons. The top ten constitute less than 1.5% of the sample.

The V end loses 0 bases and the J end loses 4 bases, and a stretch of 15 bases separates them. Taken from the germline V gene (reference sequence), the CDR1 and CDR2 loops are MNHEY and SMNVEV. Including cysteine and phenylalanine, the CDR3 has 16 amino acids. Only the CDR3 part of the read is kept: 48 bases, read in frame from the first base. The rearranged segments are TRBV27 and TRBJ1-2, and TRBD1 may be the D gene, going by 6 matching bases. The TCR comes from a woman aged 18-29 years who had been exposed to COVID-19. Sequencing input: PBMCs or T cells enriched from blood (not recorded which). In nucleotides, the sequence is TGTGCCAGCAGTTTATCGGGCCCCGGGACATCCTATGGCTACACCTTC. Its protein product is CASSLSGPGTSYGYTF.